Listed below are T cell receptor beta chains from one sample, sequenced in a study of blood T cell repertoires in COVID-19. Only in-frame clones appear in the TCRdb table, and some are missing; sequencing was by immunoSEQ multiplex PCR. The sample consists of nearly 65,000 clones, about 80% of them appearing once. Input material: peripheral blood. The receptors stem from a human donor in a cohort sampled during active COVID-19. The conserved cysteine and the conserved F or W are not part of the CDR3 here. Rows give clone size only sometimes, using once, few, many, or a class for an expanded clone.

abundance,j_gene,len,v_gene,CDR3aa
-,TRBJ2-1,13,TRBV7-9,ASSLLAGGQNEQF
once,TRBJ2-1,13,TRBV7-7,ASSLESGLRNEQF
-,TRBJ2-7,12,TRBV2,ASSEDYASYEQY
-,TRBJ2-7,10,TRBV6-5,ASSYRGNEQY
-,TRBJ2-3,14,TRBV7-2,ASSLDGRWGTDTQY
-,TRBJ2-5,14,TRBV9,ASSVGQARYQETQY
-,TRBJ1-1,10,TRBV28,ASSLSGTEAF
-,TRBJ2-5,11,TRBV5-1,ASSFSGEETQY
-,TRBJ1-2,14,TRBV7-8,ASSLQTGQGNYGYT
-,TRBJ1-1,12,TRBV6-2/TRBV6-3,ASSSDRANTEAF
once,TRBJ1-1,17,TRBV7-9,ASSLALWDRGLVNTEAF
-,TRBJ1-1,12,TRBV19,ASSTGQGRSEAF
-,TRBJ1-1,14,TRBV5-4,ASSSTGGDMNTEAF
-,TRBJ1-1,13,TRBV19,ASSIHAGKGTEAF
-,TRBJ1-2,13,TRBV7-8,ASSSRTGTNYGYT
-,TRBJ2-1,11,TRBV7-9,ASSLGTNNEQF
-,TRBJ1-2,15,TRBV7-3,ASSLEAGTGLRYGYT
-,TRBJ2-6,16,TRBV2,ASSETGRVLSGANVLT
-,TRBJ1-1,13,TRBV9,ASSAPTFDGTEAF
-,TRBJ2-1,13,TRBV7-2,ASSLTSGGYNEQF
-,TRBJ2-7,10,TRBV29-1,SVRQLAGEQY
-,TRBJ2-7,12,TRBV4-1,ASSQEGGPYEQY
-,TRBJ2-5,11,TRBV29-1,SASGGAEETQY
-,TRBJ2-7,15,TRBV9,ASSVGGGSGPSYEQY